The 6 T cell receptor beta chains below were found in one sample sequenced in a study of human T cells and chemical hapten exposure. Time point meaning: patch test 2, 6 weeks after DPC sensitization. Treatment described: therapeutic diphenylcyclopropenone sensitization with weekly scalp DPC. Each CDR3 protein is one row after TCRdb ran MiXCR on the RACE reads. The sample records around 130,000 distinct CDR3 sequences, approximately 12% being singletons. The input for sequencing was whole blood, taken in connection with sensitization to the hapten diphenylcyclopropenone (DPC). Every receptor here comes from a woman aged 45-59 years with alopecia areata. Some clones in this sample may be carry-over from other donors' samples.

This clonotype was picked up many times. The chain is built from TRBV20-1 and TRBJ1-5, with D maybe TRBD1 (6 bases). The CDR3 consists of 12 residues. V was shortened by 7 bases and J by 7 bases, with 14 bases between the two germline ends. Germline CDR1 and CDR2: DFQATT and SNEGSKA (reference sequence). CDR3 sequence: CSGGGGTQPQHF. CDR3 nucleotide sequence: TGCAGTGGGGGCGGTGGGACACAGCCCCAGCATTTT.

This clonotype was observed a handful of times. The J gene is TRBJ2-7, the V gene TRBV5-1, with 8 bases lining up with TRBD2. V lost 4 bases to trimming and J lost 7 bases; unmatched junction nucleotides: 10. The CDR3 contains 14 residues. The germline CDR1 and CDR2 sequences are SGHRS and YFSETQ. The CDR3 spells CASSPRIAGREQYF. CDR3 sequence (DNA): TGCGCCAGCAGCCCCCGAATAGCGGGAAGGGAGCAGTACTTC.

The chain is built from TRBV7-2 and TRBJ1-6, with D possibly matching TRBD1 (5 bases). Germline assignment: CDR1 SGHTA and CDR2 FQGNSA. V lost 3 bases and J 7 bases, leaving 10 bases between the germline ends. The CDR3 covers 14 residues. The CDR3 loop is CASSFPGRNSPLHF. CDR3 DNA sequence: TGTGCCAGCAGCTTCCCAGGGCGGAATTCACCCCTCCACTTT. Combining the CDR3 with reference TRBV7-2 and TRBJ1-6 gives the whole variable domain GAGVSQSPSNKVTEKGKDVELRCDPISGHTALYWYRQSLGQGLEFLIYFQGNSAPDKSGLPSDRFSAERTGGSVSTLTIQRTQQEDSAVYLCASSFPGRNSPLHFGNGTRLTVT.

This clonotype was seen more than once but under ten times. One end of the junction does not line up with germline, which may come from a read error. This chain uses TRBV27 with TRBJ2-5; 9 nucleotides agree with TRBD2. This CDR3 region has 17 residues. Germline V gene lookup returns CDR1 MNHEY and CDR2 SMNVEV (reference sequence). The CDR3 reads CASSLSRGTSLAETQYF. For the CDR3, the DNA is TGTGCCAGCAGTTTATCGAGGGGGACTAGCTTGGCGGAGACCCAGTACTTT.

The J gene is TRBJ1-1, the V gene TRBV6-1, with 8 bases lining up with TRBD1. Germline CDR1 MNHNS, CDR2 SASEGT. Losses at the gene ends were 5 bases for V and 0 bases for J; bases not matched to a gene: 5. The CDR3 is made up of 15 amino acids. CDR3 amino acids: CASSTRTGMNTEAFF. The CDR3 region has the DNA TGTGCCAGCAGTACCCGGACAGGGATGAACACTGAAGCTTTCTTT.

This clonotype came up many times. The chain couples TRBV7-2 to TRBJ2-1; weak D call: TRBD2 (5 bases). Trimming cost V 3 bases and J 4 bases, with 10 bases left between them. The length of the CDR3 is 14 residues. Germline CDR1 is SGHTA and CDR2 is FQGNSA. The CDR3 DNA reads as TGTGCCAGCAGCTTTCCGGGGATATACAATGAGCAGTTCTTC. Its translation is CASSFPGIYNEQFF.